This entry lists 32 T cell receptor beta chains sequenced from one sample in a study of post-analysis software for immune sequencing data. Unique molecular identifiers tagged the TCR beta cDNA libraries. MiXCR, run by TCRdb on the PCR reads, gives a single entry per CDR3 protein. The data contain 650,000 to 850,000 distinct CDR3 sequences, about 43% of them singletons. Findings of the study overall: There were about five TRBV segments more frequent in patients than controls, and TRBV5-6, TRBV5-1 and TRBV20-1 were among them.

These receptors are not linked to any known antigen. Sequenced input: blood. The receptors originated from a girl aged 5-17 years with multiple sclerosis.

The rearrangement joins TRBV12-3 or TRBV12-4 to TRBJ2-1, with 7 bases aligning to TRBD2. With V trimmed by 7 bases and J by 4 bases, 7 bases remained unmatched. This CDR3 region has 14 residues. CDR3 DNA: TGTGCCAGCACCCGGGGAGGGGCTTACAATGAGCAGTTCTTC. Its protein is CASTRGGAYNEQFF.

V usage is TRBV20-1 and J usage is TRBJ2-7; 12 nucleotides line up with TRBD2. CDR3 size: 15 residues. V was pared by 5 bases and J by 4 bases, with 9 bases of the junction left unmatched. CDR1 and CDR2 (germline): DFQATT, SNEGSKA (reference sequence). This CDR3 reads CSALLAGGPPYEQYF. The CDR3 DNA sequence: TGCAGTGCTTTGCTAGCGGGAGGGCCCCCATACGAGCAGTACTTC.

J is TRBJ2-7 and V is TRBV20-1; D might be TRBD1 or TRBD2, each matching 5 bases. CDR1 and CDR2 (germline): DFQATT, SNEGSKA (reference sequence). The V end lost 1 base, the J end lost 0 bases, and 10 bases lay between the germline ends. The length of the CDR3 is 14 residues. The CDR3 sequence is CSARVRDHSYEQYF. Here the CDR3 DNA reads TGCAGTGCTAGAGTCCGGGACCACTCCTACGAGCAGTACTTC.

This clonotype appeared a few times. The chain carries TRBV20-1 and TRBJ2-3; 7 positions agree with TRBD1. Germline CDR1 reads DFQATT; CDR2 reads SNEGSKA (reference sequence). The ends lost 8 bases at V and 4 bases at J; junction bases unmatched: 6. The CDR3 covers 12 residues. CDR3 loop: CSSEGGSDTQYF. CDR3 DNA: TGCAGTTCCGAAGGGGGCTCAGATACGCAGTATTTT.

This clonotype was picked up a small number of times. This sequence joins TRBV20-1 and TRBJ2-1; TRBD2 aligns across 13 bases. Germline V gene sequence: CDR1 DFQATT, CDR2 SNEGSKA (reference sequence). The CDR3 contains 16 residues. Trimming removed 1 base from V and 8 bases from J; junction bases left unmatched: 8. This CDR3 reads CSARGQTSGRAHEQFF. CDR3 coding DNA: TGCAGTGCTAGAGGCCAAACTAGCGGGAGGGCACATGAGCAGTTCTTC.

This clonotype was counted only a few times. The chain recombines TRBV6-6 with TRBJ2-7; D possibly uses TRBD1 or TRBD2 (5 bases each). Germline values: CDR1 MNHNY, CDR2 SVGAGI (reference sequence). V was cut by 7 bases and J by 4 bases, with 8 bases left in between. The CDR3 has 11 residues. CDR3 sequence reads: CASTRGYEQYF. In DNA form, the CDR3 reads TGTGCCAGCACGAGGGGTTACGAGCAGTACTTC.

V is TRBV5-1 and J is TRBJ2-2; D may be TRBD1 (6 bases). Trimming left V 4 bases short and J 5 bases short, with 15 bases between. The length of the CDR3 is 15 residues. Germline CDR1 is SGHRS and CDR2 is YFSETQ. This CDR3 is CASSTDSPNTGELFF. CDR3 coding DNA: TGCGCCAGCAGCACGGACAGCCCAAATACCGGGGAGCTGTTTTTT.

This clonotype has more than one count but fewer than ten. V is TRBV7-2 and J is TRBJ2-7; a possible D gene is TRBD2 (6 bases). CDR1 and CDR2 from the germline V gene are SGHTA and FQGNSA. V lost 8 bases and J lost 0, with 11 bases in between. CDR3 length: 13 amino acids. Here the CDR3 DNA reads TGTGCCAGCCGGAGGCGGGACTCCTACGAGCAGTACTTC. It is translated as CASRRRDSYEQYF.

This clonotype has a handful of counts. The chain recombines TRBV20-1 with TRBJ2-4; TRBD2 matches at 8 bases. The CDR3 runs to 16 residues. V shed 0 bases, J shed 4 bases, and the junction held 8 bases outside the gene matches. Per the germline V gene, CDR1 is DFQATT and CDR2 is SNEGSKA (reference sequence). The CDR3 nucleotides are TGCAGTGCTAGAGACGCAGCGGGAGCATCAAAAAACATTCAGTACTTC. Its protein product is CSARDAAGASKNIQYF.

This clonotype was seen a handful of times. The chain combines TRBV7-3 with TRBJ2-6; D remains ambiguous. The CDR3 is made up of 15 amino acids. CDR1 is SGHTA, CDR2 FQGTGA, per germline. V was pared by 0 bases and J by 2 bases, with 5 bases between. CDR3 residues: CASSLTAPGANVLTF. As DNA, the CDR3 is TGTGCCAGCAGCTTAACCGCCCCTGGGGCCAACGTCCTGACTTTC.

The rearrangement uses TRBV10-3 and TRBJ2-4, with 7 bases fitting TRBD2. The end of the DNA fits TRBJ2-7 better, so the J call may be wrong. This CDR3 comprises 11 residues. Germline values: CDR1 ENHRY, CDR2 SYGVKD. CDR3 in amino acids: CATSLAVEQYF. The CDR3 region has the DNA TGTGCCACCAGCCTAGCGGTCGAGCAGTACTTC.

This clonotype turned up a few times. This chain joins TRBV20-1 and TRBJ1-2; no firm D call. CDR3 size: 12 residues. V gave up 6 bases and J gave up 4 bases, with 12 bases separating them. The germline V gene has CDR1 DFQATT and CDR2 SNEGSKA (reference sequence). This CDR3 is CSATLDAYGYTF. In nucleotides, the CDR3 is TGCAGTGCAACCCTGGACGCCTATGGCTACACCTTC.

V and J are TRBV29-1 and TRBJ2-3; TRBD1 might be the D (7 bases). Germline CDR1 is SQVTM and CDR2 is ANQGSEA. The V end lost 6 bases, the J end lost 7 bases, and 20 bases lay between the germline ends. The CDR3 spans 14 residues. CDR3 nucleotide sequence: TGCAGCGTCGGCCGACAGGGCGGGAAGAATACGCAGTATTTT. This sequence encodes CSVGRQGGKNTQYF.

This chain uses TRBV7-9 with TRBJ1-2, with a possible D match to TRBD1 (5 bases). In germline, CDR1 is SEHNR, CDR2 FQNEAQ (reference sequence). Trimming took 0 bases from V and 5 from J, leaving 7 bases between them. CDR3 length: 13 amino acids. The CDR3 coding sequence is TGTGCCAGCAGCTTAGCCTGGGGGTATGGCTACACCTTC. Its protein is CASSLAWGYGYTF.

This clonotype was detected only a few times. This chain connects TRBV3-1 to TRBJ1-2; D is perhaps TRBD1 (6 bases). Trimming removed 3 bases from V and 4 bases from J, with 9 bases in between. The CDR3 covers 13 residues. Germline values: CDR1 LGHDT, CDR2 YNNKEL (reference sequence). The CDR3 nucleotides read TGTGCCAGCAGCCATCAGGACAGCTATGGCTACACCTTC. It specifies CASSHQDSYGYTF.

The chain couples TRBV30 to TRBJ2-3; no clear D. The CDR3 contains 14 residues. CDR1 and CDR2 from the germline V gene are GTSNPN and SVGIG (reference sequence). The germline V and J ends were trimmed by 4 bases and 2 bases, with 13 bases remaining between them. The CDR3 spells CAWMSLSHTDTQYF. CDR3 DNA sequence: TGTGCCTGGATGTCTCTGTCTCACACAGATACGCAGTATTTT.

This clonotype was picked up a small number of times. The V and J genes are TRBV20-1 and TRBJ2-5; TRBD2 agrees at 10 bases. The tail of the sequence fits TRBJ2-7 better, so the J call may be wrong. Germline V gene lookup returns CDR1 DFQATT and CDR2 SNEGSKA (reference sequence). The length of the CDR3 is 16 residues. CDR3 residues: CSAPKGSPSGGYEQYF. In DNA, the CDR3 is TGCAGTGCTCCTAAAGGGTCCCCTAGCGGGGGATACGAGCAGTACTTC.

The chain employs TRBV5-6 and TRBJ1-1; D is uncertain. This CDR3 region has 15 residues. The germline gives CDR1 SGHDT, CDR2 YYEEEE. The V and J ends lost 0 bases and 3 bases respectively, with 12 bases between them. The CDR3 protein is CASSLAGRPHTEAFF. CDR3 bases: TGTGCCAGCAGCTTGGCCGGTCGGCCCCACACTGAAGCTTTCTTT.

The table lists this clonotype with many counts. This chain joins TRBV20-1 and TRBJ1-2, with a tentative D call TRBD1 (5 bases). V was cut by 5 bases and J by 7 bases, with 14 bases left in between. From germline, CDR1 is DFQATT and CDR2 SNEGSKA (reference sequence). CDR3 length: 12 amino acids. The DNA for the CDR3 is TGCAGTGCTGGAGGGGTGCGAAGTGGCTACACCTTC. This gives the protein CSAGGVRSGYTF.

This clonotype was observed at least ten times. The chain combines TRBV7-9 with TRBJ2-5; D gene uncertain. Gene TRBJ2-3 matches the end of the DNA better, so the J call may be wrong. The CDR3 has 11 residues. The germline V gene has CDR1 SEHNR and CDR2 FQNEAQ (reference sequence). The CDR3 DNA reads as TGTGCCAGCAGCTTAGAGGGTACGCAGTATTTT. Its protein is CASSLEGTQYF.

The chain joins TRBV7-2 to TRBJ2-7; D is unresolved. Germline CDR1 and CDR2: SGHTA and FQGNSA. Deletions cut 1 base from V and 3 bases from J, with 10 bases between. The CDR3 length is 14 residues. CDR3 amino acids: CASSLVVFGYEQYF. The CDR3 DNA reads TGTGCCAGCAGCTTAGTGGTATTCGGCTACGAGCAGTACTTC.

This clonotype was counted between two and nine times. CDR3 protein: CSVTLAVGSYNEQFF. CDR3 in DNA: TGCAGCGTAACCCTAGCGGTGGGCTCCTACAATGAGCAGTTCTTC. The chain has TRBV29-1 and TRBJ2-1; the match to TRBD2 covers 7 bases. With V trimmed by 6 bases and J by 0 bases, 8 bases remained unmatched. Germline-derived CDR1 and CDR2 are SQVTM and ANQGSEA. The CDR3 is 15 residues long.

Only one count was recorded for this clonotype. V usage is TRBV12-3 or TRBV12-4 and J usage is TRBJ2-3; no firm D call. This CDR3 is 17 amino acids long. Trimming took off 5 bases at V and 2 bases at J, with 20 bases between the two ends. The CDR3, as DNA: TGTGCCAGCAGTCGACCTCCCCTTGGGTCCTACACAGATACGCAGTATTTT. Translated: CASSRPPLGSYTDTQYF.

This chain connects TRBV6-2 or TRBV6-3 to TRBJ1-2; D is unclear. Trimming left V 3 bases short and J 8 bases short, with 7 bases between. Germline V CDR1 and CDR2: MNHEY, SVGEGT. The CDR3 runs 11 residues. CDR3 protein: CASSYIGGYTF. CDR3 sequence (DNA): TGTGCCAGCAGTTATATAGGAGGCTACACCTTC.

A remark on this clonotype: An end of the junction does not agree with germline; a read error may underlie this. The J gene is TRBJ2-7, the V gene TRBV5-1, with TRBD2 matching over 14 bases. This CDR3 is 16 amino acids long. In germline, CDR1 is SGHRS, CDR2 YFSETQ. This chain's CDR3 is CASRLGLAGVAYEQYF. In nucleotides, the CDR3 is TGCGCCAGCAGGTTGGGACTAGCGGGAGTTGCCTACGAGCAGTACTTC.

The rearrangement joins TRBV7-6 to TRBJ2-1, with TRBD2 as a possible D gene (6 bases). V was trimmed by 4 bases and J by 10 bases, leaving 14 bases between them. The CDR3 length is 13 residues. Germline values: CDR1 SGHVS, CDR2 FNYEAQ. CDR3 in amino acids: CASSWGLPKEQFF. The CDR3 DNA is TGTGCCAGCAGCTGGGGACTTCCCAAGGAGCAGTTCTTC. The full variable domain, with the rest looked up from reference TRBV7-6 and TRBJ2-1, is GAGVSQSPRYKVTKRGQDVALRCDPISGHVSLYWYRQALGQGPEFLTYFNYEAQQDKSGLPNDRFSAERPEGSISTLTIQRTEQRDSAMYRCASSWGLPKEQFFGPGTRLTVL.

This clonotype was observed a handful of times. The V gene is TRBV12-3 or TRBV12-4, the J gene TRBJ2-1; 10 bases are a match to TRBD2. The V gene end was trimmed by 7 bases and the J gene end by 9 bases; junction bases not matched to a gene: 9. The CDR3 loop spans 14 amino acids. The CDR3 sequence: CASIPEREGGEQFF. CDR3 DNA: TGTGCCAGCATCCCAGAGCGGGAGGGCGGTGAGCAGTTCTTC.

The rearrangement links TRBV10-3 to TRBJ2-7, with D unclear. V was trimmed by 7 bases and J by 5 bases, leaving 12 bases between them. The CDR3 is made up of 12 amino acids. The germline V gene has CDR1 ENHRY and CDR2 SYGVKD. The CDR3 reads CAINTDGDEQYF. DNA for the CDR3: TGTGCCATCAACACAGACGGTGACGAGCAGTACTTC.

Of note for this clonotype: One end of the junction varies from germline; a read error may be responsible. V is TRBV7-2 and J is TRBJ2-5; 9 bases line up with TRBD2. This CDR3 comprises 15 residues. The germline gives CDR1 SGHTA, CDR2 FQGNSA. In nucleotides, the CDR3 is TGTGCCAGCAGCGCGCTGAGCGGGAGGCAAGAGTCCCAGTACTTC. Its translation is CASSALSGRQESQYF.

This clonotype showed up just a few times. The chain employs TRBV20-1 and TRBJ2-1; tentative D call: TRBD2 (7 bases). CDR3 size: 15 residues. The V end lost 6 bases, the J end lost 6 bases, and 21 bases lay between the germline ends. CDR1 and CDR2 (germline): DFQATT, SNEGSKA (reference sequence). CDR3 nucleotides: TGCAGTGCCCTCTCCCTAGCGGAGGGGGGCAATGAGCAGTTCTTC. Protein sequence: CSALSLAEGGNEQFF.

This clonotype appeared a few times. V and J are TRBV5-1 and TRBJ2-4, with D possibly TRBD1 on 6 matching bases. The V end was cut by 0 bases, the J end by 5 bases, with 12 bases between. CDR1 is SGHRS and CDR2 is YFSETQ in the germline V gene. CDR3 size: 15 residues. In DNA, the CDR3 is TGCGCCAGCAGCTTGGGTCAGGGGCGACAAAACATTCAGTACTTC. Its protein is CASSLGQGRQNIQYF.

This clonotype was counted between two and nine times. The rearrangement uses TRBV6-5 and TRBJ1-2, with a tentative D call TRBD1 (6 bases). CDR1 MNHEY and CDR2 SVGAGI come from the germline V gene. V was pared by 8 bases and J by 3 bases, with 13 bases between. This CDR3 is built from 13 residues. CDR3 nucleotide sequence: TGTGCCAGCCGGCGGGGGGCGGACTATGGCTACACCTTC. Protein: CASRRGADYGYTF.